The clone carrying this T cell receptor beta chain was counted a single time. Source study methods: Amplification with reference gene primers provided the estimates of nucleated cell counts. Only in-frame clones appear in the TCRdb table, and some are missing; sequencing was by immunoSEQ multiplex PCR. The DNA gave D and trimming, while V, J and clone size come from that table. The sample lists 45,000 to 60,000 clones, approximately 86% occurring once. This sample was taken from a study of blood T cell repertoires in COVID-19. Study in general: Researchers got acute and convalescent COVID-19 samples from the United States, Italy and Spain. PBMCs, B-cell-depleted T cells, or T cells were the source of the cDNA or gDNA that made up the material.

CDR3 length: 17 amino acids. After removal of 1 base from V and 2 bases from J, the junction contained 3 bases not matched to a gene. CDR1 is LNHNV and CDR2 is YYDKDF in the germline V gene (reference sequence). V and J are TRBV15 and TRBJ2-2, with 11 bases that match TRBD2. The sequence came from a human donor with active COVID-19. The donor label of this sample is uncertain. The sample comprised peripheral blood. The chain's CDR3 is CATSRGGLAANTGELFF. CDR3 bases: TGTGCCACCAGCAGAGGGGGACTAGCGGCAAACACCGGGGAGCTGTTTTTT.